This TCR beta chain came from a study of T cell repertoires in cytomegalovirus infection. This clonotype was recorded at least ten times. A single record per CDR3 protein comes from TCRdb applying MiXCR to the reads. In the table there are about 100,000 distinct CDR3 sequences, approximately 15% of which are singletons. The CDR3 has 14 residues. V lost 5 bases, J lost 10 bases, and 8 bases stayed unmatched. Germline V CDR1 and CDR2: SGHTA, FQGNSA. Sequencing was performed on PBMCs. V and J are TRBV7-2 and TRBJ1-6, with 7 bases that match TRBD1. This TCR was sampled from a human donor in good health (CMV status not recorded). Some clones in this sample may be carry-over from other donors' samples. The CDR3 here is CASSTGQAGSPLHF. DNA of the CDR3: TGTGCCAGCAGCACCGGACAGGCGGGCTCACCCCTCCACTTT.